Described below is a single T cell receptor (beta chain) sequence and its context. Its antigen is currently not known. Within one base of it there is no much larger clone, and no base qualities were kept. CDR1 MNHNS and CDR2 SASEGT were looked up in the germline V gene. V is clipped by 10 bases and J by 4 bases, and the sequence between their germline boundaries is 14 bases long. The CDR3 holds 12 amino acids from the cysteine to the phenylalanine. The kept DNA is CDR3 alone, 36 bases in frame from the first base. The data were obtained in a study of T cell repertoires in cytomegalovirus infection (dated by TCRdb to the late 2010s). With respect to the entire study: Recently identified HLA-C-restricted CMV epitopes, whose presentation resists viral immunomodulation, were targeted by peptide stimulations together with well-studied HLA-B-restricted epitopes. Donor HLA type was relevant to the analysis, because carriage of CMV infection together with the matching HLA type was indicated by public TCR beta signatures. Study-wide conclusions, independent of this receptor: In both this cohort and an independent 352-donor cohort, the cumulative frequency of public TCR beta family members distinguished carriers of CMV infection plus the relevant HLA type. The ex vivo response was dominated by HLA-C-restricted CMV-specific TCR beta clonotypes, which also provided the single most frequent clonotype in two of eight donors.

The meaning of the sample's treatment or condition label: in vitro stimulation with specific CMV peptide epitopes to enrich CMV-specific T cells. The data were produced on an Illumina HiSeq 1500. TCRdb passed the public sequencing reads through fastp at Q25 and MiXCR, retaining productive beta sequences. Identical CDR3 protein sequences are pooled into one entry, listed with their most common genes and DNA. The sample records about 350,000 distinct CDR3 sequences, roughly 34% of which are singletons. Roughly 13% of the sample rests with the top ten. The specimen comprised cultured PBMCs, sampled from culture after CMV antigen stimulation. In this chain, TRBV6-1 is recombined with TRBJ2-7, with the D gene possibly TRBD1 or TRBD2, each one fitting 5 bases. The TCR sequence derives from a human donor in good health (CMV status not recorded). Some clones in this sample may be carry-over from other donors' samples. The nucleotides read TGTGCCACGGGACGGTCGATTTACGAGCAGTACTTC. Protein translation: CATGRSIYEQYF.